These 20 T cell receptor beta chains originate from one sample sequenced in a study of cytomegalovirus exposure and HLA in healthy donors. The PCR used 60 Vbeta and 13 Jbeta primers. The table came from immunoSEQ multiplex PCR; TCRdb's copy has only in-frame clones and leaves some out. In the table there are around 150,000 clones, roughly 71% of which are singletons. Sequenced material: PBMCs. The source of these receptors is a middle-aged woman in good health and CMV-seronegative.

This clone appeared a few times. The rearrangement links TRBV7-7 to TRBJ2-3; maybe TRBD1 (6 bases). V shed 5 bases and J shed 0 bases, with 12 bases lying between them. Germline CDR1 is SSHAT and CDR2 is FNYEAQ (reference sequence). CDR3 length equals 15 residues. CDR3 sequence reads: CASSKQGASTDTQYF. Here the CDR3 DNA reads TGTGCCAGCAGCAAACAGGGTGCTAGCACAGATACGCAGTATTTT. The full variable domain, rest sourced from reference TRBV7-7 and TRBJ2-3, is GAGVSQSPRYKVTKRGQDVTLRCDPISSHATLYWYQQALGQGPEFLTYFNYEAQPDKSGLPSDRFSAERPEGSISTLTIQRTEQRDSAMYRCASSKQGASTDTQYFGPGTRLTVL.

The chain links TRBV27 to TRBJ1-3; D remains ambiguous. Germline V gene lookup returns CDR1 MNHEY and CDR2 SMNVEV (reference sequence). The CDR3 has 16 residues. V lost 0 bases to trimming and J lost 8 bases, with 17 bases between them. The DNA for the CDR3 is TGTGCCAGCAGTTTATCGAGGGAGGTTGCCCTTCACACCATATATTTT. This translates into CASSLSREVALHTIYF.

The rearrangement joins TRBV25-1 to TRBJ2-3; tentative D call: TRBD2 (7 bases). The CDR3 extends over 18 amino acids. Germline V gene sequence: CDR1 MGHDK, CDR2 SYGVNS. The germline V and J ends were trimmed by 4 bases and 2 bases, with 22 bases remaining between them. The CDR3 here is CASSASGDIIGDTDTQYF. CDR3 in DNA: TGTGCCAGCAGTGCAAGCGGGGACATTATTGGGGACACAGATACGCAGTATTTT.

The rearrangement links TRBV5-6 to TRBJ1-5; 8 nucleotides line up with TRBD1. CDR3 size: 15 residues. J lost 3 bases, V lost 3 bases, and 5 bases had no gene match. From germline, CDR1 is SGHDT and CDR2 YYEEEE. In DNA, the CDR3 is TGTGCCAGCAGCTACAGGGGGGTCAACAATCAGCCCCAGCATTTT. As protein: CASSYRGVNNQPQHF.

The gene calls are TRBV5-1 and TRBJ2-7; 9 bases are a match to TRBD1. Germline CDR1 and CDR2: SGHRS and YFSETQ. With V trimmed by 4 bases and J by 3 bases, 8 bases remained unmatched. This CDR3 is 15 amino acids long. Here the CDR3 reads CASSPTLGQGYEQYF. CDR3 sequence (DNA): TGCGCCAGCAGCCCTACCTTGGGACAGGGCTACGAGCAGTACTTC.

The chain is built from TRBV4-1 and TRBJ1-4, with no clear D. CDR3 length: 16 amino acids. The germline V and J ends were trimmed by 4 bases and 8 bases, with 20 bases remaining between them. Germline lookup yields CDR1 MGHRA and CDR2 YSYEKL. CDR3 amino acids: CASSRSRIGRGEKLFF. For the CDR3, the DNA is TGCGCCAGCAGCCGTTCCCGCATAGGGAGAGGAGAAAAACTGTTTTTT.

The chain joins TRBV19 to TRBJ1-2, with no clear D. CDR3 size: 16 residues. With 4 bases removed from V and 0 bases from J, the gap between germline ends came to 15 bases. Germline CDR1 LNHDA, CDR2 SQIVND (reference sequence). The CDR3 DNA is TGTGCCAGTAGTACTTTAGGGAGGATGACTAACTATGGCTACACCTTC. Its protein product is CASSTLGRMTNYGYTF.

The CDR3 nucleotides read TGCGCCAGCAGCTGGGGGGACAGGGGCTCTGGGGCCAACGTCCTGACTTTC. It specifies CASSWGDRGSGANVLTF. The V gene is TRBV5-1, the J gene TRBJ2-6; 10 bases fit TRBD1. The CDR3 is made up of 17 amino acids. V trimming: 3 bases; J trimming: 0 bases; junction bases outside the gene matches: 3. Germline V gene sequence: CDR1 SGHRS, CDR2 YFSETQ.

This chain links TRBV7-9 with TRBJ1-1; no clear D. This CDR3 region has 13 residues. V shed 5 bases and J shed 5 bases, with 12 bases lying between them. Germline V lookup: CDR1 SEHNR, CDR2 FQNEAQ (reference sequence). CDR3 DNA sequence: TGTGCCAGCAGCCTACTAAGTGAAACTGAAGCTTTCTTT. Its translation is CASSLLSETEAFF.

This clone came up a few times. V usage is TRBV6-1 and J usage is TRBJ1-5; possible D gene TRBD1, 5 bases. Germline CDR1 is MNHNS and CDR2 is SASEGT. The V gene lost 7 bases and the J gene lost 5 bases, with 12 bases spanning the gap. This CDR3 has 13 residues. The CDR3 nucleotides are TGTGCCAGCACCCAGGGCCCGGATCAGCCCCAGCATTTT. It translates to CASTQGPDQPQHF.

V is TRBV7-9 and J is TRBJ2-1, with 7 positions matching TRBD2. In germline, CDR1 is SEHNR, CDR2 FQNEAQ (reference sequence). V dropped 7 bases and J dropped 4; count of bases not matched to a gene: 10. The CDR3 contains 15 residues. This CDR3 reads CASTRRGGEYNEQFF. The CDR3 nucleotides are TGTGCCAGCACCCGGCGCGGGGGTGAGTACAATGAGCAGTTCTTC.

This chain links TRBV27 with TRBJ1-2; D gene unclear. V lost 2 bases and J 3 bases, leaving 7 bases between the germline ends. The CDR3 has 13 residues. Germline V gene sequence: CDR1 MNHEY, CDR2 SMNVEV (reference sequence). CDR3 amino acids: CASSLQAHYGYTF. CDR3 bases: TGTGCCAGCAGTTTACAGGCACACTATGGCTACACCTTC.

This chain connects TRBV4-3 to TRBJ2-2, with D possibly TRBD2 on 6 matching bases. The CDR3 has 17 residues. Germline V gene sequence: CDR1 LGHNA, CDR2 YSLEER. V dropped 1 base and J dropped 7 bases, with 19 bases sitting between them. This CDR3 reads CASSQGHKRGLSGELFF. CDR3 nucleotides: TGCGCCAGCAGCCAAGGACATAAGAGGGGACTGAGCGGGGAGCTGTTTTTT.

This sequence joins TRBV2 and TRBJ1-4; TRBD1 matches 7 bases. Per germline, CDR1 SNHLY and CDR2 FYNNEI. V lost 1 base to trimming and J lost 6 bases; unmatched junction nucleotides: 2. CDR3 size: 14 residues. Here the CDR3 DNA reads TGTGCCAGCAGTGAAGAGGGGGCCTATGAAAAACTGTTTTTT. Translated, it gives CASSEEGAYEKLFF.

This sequence joins TRBV7-2 and TRBJ2-7; perhaps TRBD1 as D (6 bases). The CDR3 contains 12 residues. Trimming shortened V by 5 bases and J by 3 bases, and 8 bases separated the two germline ends. CDR1 is SGHTA, CDR2 FQGNSA, per germline. CDR3 in DNA: TGTGCCAGCAGCACCAGGGGCTACGAGCAGTACTTC. It is translated as CASSTRGYEQYF.

The chain joins TRBV28 to TRBJ1-2, with D possibly TRBD1 on 6 matching bases. Germline CDR1 reads MDHEN; CDR2 reads SYDVKM. The CDR3 loop spans 14 amino acids. V lost 5 bases to trimming and J lost 5 bases, with 15 bases between them. CDR3 sequence: CASSLLEGGYGYTF. CDR3 in DNA: TGTGCCAGCAGTCTACTGGAGGGGGGGTATGGCTACACCTTC.

J is TRBJ2-5 and V is TRBV30; D remains unclear. Germline V gives CDR1 GTSNPN, CDR2 SVGIG (reference sequence). V was pared by 0 bases and J by 2 bases, with 7 bases between. This CDR3 contains 13 residues. The CDR3: CAWSVREQETQYF. The CDR3 DNA follows: TGTGCCTGGAGTGTTCGAGAGCAAGAGACCCAGTACTTC. Based on the CDR3 plus reference TRBV30 and TRBJ2-5, the full variable domain is SQTIHQWPATLVQPVGSPLSLECTVEGTSNPNLYWYRQAAGRGLQLLFYSVGIGQISSEVPQNLSASRPQDRQFILSSKKLLLSDSGFYLCAWSVREQETQYFGPGTRLLVL.

The chain uses TRBV2 and TRBJ1-1, with D possibly being TRBD1 (6 bases). Between the trimmed V and J ends, which lost 3 bases and 4 bases, there was a span of 15 bases. The CDR3 has 15 amino acids. Germline V CDR1 and CDR2: SNHLY, FYNNEI. The CDR3 is CASSEATGYVTEAFF. The CDR3 DNA reads as TGTGCCAGCAGTGAGGCCACAGGGTATGTCACTGAAGCTTTCTTT. Full variable domain (rest looked up from reference TRBV2 and TRBJ1-1): EPEVTQTPSHQVTQMGQEVILRCVPISNHLYFYWYRQILGQKVEFLVSFYNNEISEKSEIFDDQFSVERPDGSNFTLKIRSTKLEDSAMYFCASSEATGYVTEAFFGQGTRLTVV.

This chain connects TRBV7-8 to TRBJ2-1; D is possibly TRBD2 (6 bases). The germline V gene has CDR1 SGHVS and CDR2 FQNEAQ. This CDR3 comprises 13 residues. Trimming removed 5 bases at V and 4 bases at J, with 9 bases between. The DNA for the CDR3 is TGTGCCAGCAGCCTTGGACTATACAATGAGCAGTTCTTC. Protein product: CASSLGLYNEQFF.

This chain connects TRBV4-2 to TRBJ1-1, with D unresolved. This CDR3 is 15 amino acids long. V was clipped by 0 bases and J by 1 base, with 9 bases between them. Germline V gene lookup returns CDR1 LGHNA and CDR2 YNFKEQ. The CDR3 DNA is TGTGCCAGCAGCCAAGAGGAGGGCGGGAACACTGAAGCTTTCTTT. It specifies CASSQEEGGNTEAFF.